This TCR beta chain emerged from a study of neurological immune-mediated disorders (dated by TCRdb to about 2019). Regarding the complete study: Among the roughly 35 multiple sclerosis patients, approximately 30 had relapsing-remitting MS and 3 had secondary progressive MS. The cohort included approximately 68 subjects: some 14 with HAM/TSP, around 34 with multiple sclerosis, and 20 or so healthy controls. Peripheral blood TCR-beta repertoires from HTLV-I-associated myelopathy (HAM/TSP) patients, multiple sclerosis patients and healthy controls were compared by UMI-based sequencing. Longitudinal samples, technical triplicates and paired sorted CD4+ and CD8+ T-cell subsets, alongside PBMC samples, were included among the roughly 110 TCR-beta libraries.

General conclusions and limits of the study: No clinical or MRI features were associated with the MS cluster, and the authors said that larger cohorts are needed. In phylogenetic analysis, the repertoires of 18 of 34 MS patients grouped into a cluster of related CDR3 sequences, which suggests a possible signature at the repertoire level. TCR clonal expansion was greatest in HAM/TSP patients and smallest in MS patients, who ranked below even healthy controls. Expanded clones from different subjects shared no identical CDR3 amino acid sequences, which suggests that TCR-beta repertoires were private in all groups.

To synthesize cDNA, template-switch 5'RACE was performed with a primer carrying a 10-nucleotide random unique molecular identifier so that each TCR transcript was tagged. Each sequencing run produced over 160 million TCR-beta sequences covering 15-18 subjects. The RNeasy kit was used to extract total RNA. Using the KAPA Real-time Library Amplification kit, TCR-beta VDJ regions were amplified with primers for the TCR constant region and the 5'RACE anchor. A first PCR added sample indexes and Illumina adaptors, and a second PCR then raised library yield. The roughly 650 bp TCR product was size-selected on a 2% E-gel SizeSelection system after Ampure bead purification. Before pooling, library quality was assessed on a Bioanalyzer, concentration was determined with Qubit, and library quantification was performed with the Kapa Library Quantification kit. Paired-end 2 x 150 bp sequencing of the libraries was performed on an Illumina HiSeq 2500. To increase sequence diversity, about 25-31% phiX was spiked into each library pool. The paper's processing steps were these. The quality-filtered reads were processed with the UMI-based MiGEC pipeline, whose error correction step removed more than 80% of the raw TCR sequences. IMGT germline references were used for alignment of VDJ genes, and clonotypes were defined by a unique CDR3 amino acid sequence together with V-J genes. Clonal expansion, Shannon diversity, and CDR3 relatedness (CalcPairwiseDistances, ClusterSamples) were evaluated with VDJtools, and phylogenetic trees were built with CLCbio workbench. Clones with at least 8 unique UMIs were defined as expanded, with this threshold being based on coefficient-of-variation modelling across technical triplicates. Clones were called with MiXCR by TCRdb after fastp trimmed the public reads at Q25, and only in-frame beta chains were retained. Here each entry gathers all rows of one CDR3 protein and keeps the most common genes and DNA. TCRdb's processing, not the authors', yielded these V and J calls. For this sample there are roughly 88,000 distinct CDR3 sequences; 3% to 4% appear just once. The ten largest make up 2.5% to 3% of the sample.

There are many counts of this clonotype. It lacks a known antigen. The record has no base qualities; no much larger clone is one base away. For the unsorted PBMC libraries, 2 million PBMCs were stored in RNAlater at -80 degrees C until RNA extraction and were used to generate the libraries. The multiple sclerosis patients were enrolled in a US clinical protocol that evaluated disease progression with magnetic resonance imaging. PBMCs were separated from peripheral blood using Ficoll-Hypaque density gradient centrifugation and then cryopreserved in liquid nitrogen. CDR1 and CDR2, looked up from the germline V gene, are SQVTM and ANQGSEA. The V end loses 7 bases and the J end loses 7 bases, and a stretch of 22 bases separates them. Measured from the cysteine to the phenylalanine, the CDR3 is 14 residues long. Of the read, only the CDR3 DNA is kept; its 42 bases are in frame from base 1.

The rearrangement combines TRBV29-1 with TRBJ2-5; the D segment might be TRBD1 or TRBD2, since each matches 5 bases. Sequencing input: PBMCs. This receptor was obtained from a woman between 45 and 60 years old with multiple sclerosis. In nucleotides, the sequence is TGCAGCGGACTACAATCGACAGTTGGGGTGACCCAGTACTTC. Its product reads: CSGLQSTVGVTQYF.